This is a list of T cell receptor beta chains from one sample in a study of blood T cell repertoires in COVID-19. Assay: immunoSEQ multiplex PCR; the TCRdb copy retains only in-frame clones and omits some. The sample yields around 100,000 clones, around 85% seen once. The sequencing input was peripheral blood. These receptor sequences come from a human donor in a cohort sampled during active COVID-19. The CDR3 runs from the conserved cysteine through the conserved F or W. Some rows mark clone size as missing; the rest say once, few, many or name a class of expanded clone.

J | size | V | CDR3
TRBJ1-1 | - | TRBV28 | CASSPGSRTEAFF
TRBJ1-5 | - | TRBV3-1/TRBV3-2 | CASSQGYVLPQHF
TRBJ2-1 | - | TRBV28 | CASIKGVINEQFF
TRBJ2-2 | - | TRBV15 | CATSREGGRAAYTGELFF
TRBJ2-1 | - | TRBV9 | CASSTRGVDEQFF
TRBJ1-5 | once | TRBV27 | CASSQEGPPQPQHF
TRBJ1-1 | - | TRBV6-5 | CASIRYRGYTEAFF
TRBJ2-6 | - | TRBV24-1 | CATSDSRQGEGGANVLTF
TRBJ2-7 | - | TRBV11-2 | CASSLDTQAPYEQYF
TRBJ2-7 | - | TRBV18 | CASSSGVQVDEQYF
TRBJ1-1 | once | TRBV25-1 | CASSTRQGAGTEAFF
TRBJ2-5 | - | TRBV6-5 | CASSYSTGQETQYF
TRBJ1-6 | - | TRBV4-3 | CASSQDGTISPLHF
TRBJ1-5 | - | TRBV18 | CASSQRTGEDQPQHF
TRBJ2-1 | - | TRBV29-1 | CSVGQGTNEQFF
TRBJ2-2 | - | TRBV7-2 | CASSLADQITGELFF
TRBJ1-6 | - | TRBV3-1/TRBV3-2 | CASSQSTRTGGRRGSPLHF
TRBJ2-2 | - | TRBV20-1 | CSASGLAGGRNTGELFF
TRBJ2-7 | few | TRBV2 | CASSLQGNEQYF
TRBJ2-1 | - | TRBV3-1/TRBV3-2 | CASSQAKGSSYNEQFF
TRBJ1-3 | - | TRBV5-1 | CASSLDSSGNTIYF
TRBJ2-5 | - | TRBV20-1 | CSASVFGNSGGQETQYF
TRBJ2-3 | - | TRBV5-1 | CASSSGGGTDTQYF